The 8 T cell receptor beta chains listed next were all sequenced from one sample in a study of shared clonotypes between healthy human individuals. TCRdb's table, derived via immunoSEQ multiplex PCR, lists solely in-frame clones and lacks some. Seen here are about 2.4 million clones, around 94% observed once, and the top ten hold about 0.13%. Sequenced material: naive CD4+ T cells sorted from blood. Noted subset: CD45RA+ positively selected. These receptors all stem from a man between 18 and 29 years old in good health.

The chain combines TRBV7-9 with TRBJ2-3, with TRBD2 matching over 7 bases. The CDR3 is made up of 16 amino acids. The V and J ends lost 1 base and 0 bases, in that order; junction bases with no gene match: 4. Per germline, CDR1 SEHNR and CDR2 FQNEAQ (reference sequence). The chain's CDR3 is CASSLGVGGSTDTQYF. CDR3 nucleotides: TGTGCCAGCAGCTTAGGGGTCGGGGGGAGCACAGATACGCAGTATTTT.

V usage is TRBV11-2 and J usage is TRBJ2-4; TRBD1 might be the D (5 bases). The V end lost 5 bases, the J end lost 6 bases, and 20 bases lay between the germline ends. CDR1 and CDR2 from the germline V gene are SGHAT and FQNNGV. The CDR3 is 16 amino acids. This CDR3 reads CASSPIVRQKGNIQYF. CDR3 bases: TGTGCCAGCAGCCCAATCGTGAGACAGAAGGGAAACATTCAGTACTTC.

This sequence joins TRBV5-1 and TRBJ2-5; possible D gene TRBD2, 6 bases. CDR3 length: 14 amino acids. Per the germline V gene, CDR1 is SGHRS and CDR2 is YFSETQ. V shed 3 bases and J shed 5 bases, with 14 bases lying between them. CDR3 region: CASSWTPGSETQYF. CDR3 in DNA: TGCGCCAGCAGCTGGACCCCCGGGAGCGAGACCCAGTACTTC.

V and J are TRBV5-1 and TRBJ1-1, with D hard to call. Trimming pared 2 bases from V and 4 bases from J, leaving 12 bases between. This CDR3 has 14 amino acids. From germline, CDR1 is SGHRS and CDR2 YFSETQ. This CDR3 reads CASSLMAAGTEAFF. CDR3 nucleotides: TGCGCCAGCAGCTTAATGGCAGCGGGCACTGAAGCTTTCTTT.

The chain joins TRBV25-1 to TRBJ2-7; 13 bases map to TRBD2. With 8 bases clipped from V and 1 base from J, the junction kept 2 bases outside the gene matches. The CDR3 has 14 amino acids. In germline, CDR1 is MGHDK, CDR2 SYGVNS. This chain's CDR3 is CASRTSGGSYEQYF. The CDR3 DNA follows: TGTGCCAGCCGGACTAGCGGGGGATCCTACGAGCAGTACTTC.

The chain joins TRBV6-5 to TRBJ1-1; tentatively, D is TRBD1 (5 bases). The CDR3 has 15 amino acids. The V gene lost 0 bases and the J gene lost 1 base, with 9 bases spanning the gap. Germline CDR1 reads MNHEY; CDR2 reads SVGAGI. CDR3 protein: CASSYSNRRNTEAFF. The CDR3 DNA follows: TGTGCCAGCAGTTACTCGAACAGGCGGAACACTGAAGCTTTCTTT.

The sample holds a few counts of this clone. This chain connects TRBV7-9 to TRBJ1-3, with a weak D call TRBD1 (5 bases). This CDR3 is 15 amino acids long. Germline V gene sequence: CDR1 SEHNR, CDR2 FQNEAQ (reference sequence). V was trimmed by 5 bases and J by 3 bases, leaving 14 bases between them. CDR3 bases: TGTGCCAGCAGCCCATCCCGAGGGGATGGAAACACCATATATTTT. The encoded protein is CASSPSRGDGNTIYF.

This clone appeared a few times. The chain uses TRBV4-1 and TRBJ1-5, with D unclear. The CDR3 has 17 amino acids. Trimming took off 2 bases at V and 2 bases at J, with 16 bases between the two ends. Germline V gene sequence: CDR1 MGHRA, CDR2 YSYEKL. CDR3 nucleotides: TGCGCCAGCAGCCAATACTTTGGGCTAGACGGCAATCAGCCCCAGCATTTT. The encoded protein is CASSQYFGLDGNQPQHF.